A selection of T cell receptor beta chains follows, all from one sample in a study of T-cell memory formation after mild COVID-19. In TCRdb, the 5' RACE reads were re-called with MiXCR into one record per CDR3 protein. The repertoire holds 150,000 to 200,000 distinct CDR3 sequences, 13% to 15% seen once, with approximately 14% in the top ten. Source material: PBMCs or a T cell subset sorted from them (not recorded which). These TCRs come from an adult woman who had mild COVID-19 (a few samples of this study predate the infection). Cell type and time point are not known. The CDR3 runs from the conserved cysteine through the conserved F or W. Fields, in order: V gene, D gene, clone size, J gene, CDR3 DNA, CDR3 protein. D genes are given only for firm matches. Size values are once, few and many counts, or a class for expanded clones, and some rows have none.

TRBV14	.	.	TRBJ2-2	TGTGCCAGCAGCCCCCGACAGGGGAGGGGGACCGGGGAGCTGTTTTTT	CASSPRQGRGTGELFF
TRBV6-2/TRBV6-3	TRBD2	many	TRBJ2-1	TGTGCCAGCAGTGGACTAGCGGGTCCTCACTCCTACAATGAGCAGTTCTTC	CASSGLAGPHSYNEQFF
TRBV6-4	.	few	TRBJ2-1	TGTGCCAGCAGTGAATCGGACCGAAAGGGGGGGGAGCAGTTCTTC	CASSESDRKGGEQFF
TRBV4-3	TRBD1	.	TRBJ1-2	TGCGCCAGCAGCCAAGGAAACAGGGGGCTATTGGGCTACACCTTC	CASSQGNRGLLGYTF
TRBV6-2/TRBV6-3	TRBD2	.	TRBJ2-3	TGTGCCAGCAGGTACCAGCGGGACACAGATACGCAGTATTTT	CASRYQRDTDTQYF
TRBV6-5	TRBD2	few	TRBJ2-1	TGTGCCAGCAGTTACCGACTTTTAGCGGGAGCCTACAATGAGCAGTTCTTC	CASSYRLLAGAYNEQFF
TRBV7-9	.	.	TRBJ1-1	TGTGCCAGCAGCCCTCCGGTGAACACTGAAGCTTTCTTT	CASSPPVNTEAFF
TRBV5-5	TRBD2	many	TRBJ2-1	TGTGCCAGCAGCGCGACCGGGACTAGCGGGGGGAAACAGTTCTTC	CASSATGTSGGKQFF
TRBV5-1	TRBD2	.	TRBJ2-5	TGCGCCAGCAGCTCAGCTGCGGGAGCGTTCCAAGAGACCCAGTACTTC	CASSSAAGAFQETQYF
TRBV2	.	many	TRBJ2-3	TGTGCCAGCAAGGGGTTTACAGATACGCAGTATTTT	CASKGFTDTQYF
TRBV25-1	.	few	TRBJ2-7	TGTGCCAGCAGTGCAGAGAAACCCCCTTACGAGCAGTACTTC	CASSAEKPPYEQYF
TRBV4-1	TRBD2	.	TRBJ2-7	TGCGCCAGCAGCCAACCTACTGGACTAGCGGGGGCCCTCCTCTCCTACGAGCAGTACTTC	CASSQPTGLAGALLSYEQYF
TRBV25-1	.	.	TRBJ2-5	TGTGCCAGCAGTGGTGGGATCGAAGAGACCCAGTACTTC	CASSGGIEETQYF
TRBV3-1	.	once	TRBJ2-1	TGTACCAGCAGCCAGACTTACAATGAGCAGTTCTTC	CTSSQTYNEQFF
TRBV11-2	TRBD2	.	TRBJ2-2	TGTGCCAGCAGCTTAGTACCTAGCGGGATTGGGTCCGGGGAGCTGTTTTTT	CASSLVPSGIGSGELFF
TRBV5-1	TRBD1	few	TRBJ1-1	TGCGCCAGCAGTGCTACAGGGGGTTTTACTGAAGCTTTCTTT	CASSATGGFTEAFF
TRBV12-3/TRBV12-4	.	few	TRBJ1-6	TGTGCCAGCAGTTTATCAGAGAATTCACCCCTCCACTTT	CASSLSENSPLHF
TRBV12-3/TRBV12-4	TRBD1	.	TRBJ2-7	TGTGCCAGCAGTTTAGTCCAGGGGGCGGGAGAGCAGTACTTC	CASSLVQGAGEQYF
TRBV3-1	TRBD1	.	TRBJ2-5	TGTGCCAGCAGCCGGACAGGGTATAGCGGAGAGACCCAGTACTTC	CASSRTGYSGETQYF
TRBV6-2/TRBV6-3	.	few	TRBJ2-1	TGTGCCAGCACAAGGGGGGTCTCTAACAATGAGCAGTTCTTC	CASTRGVSNNEQFF
TRBV7-9	TRBD2	few	TRBJ2-7	TGTGCCAGCAGCTTACAGCCCGGGAGCACGGGGGGCTACGAGCAGTACTTC	CASSLQPGSTGGYEQYF
TRBV4-2	TRBD2	few	TRBJ2-3	TGTGCCAGCAGCCCTCCGGGACTAGCGGACACAGATACGCAGTATTTT	CASSPPGLADTDTQYF
TRBV5-1	TRBD2	.	TRBJ2-1	TGCGCCAGCAGCTTGGGGGGACTAGCGGTAGAAGGCTATGAGCAGTTCTTC	CASSLGGLAVEGYEQFF
TRBV5-1	.	.	TRBJ1-2	TGCGCCAGCAGCCCCACCGAGGCCTATGGCTACACCTTC	CASSPTEAYGYTF
TRBV24-1	.	many	TRBJ2-3	TGTGCCACCAGTGAGGAAAACACAGATACGCAGTATTTT	CATSEENTDTQYF
TRBV24-1	.	.	TRBJ2-3	TGTGCCACCAGTAAGTCTGGCCACACAGATACGCAGTATTTT	CATSKSGHTDTQYF
TRBV29-1	TRBD1	few	TRBJ2-6	TGCAGCGTTGGCGGGACAGGGGCTGGGGCCAACGTCCTGACTTTC	CSVGGTGAGANVLTF
TRBV9	TRBD1	few	TRBJ1-2	TGTGCCAGCAGCGTAGACCAGGGGGATAACTATGGCTACACCTTC	CASSVDQGDNYGYTF
TRBV5-1	.	few	TRBJ1-2	TGCGCCAGCAGCTTGGGCAGGGTCTACACCTTC	CASSLGRVYTF
TRBV4-3	.	.	TRBJ2-5	TGCGCCAGCAGCCGCCGGATGGAGCACCAAGAGACCCAGTACTTC	CASSRRMEHQETQYF
TRBV21-1	.	few	TRBJ2-2	TGTGCCAGCAGCACCCAGGGGGCGCATAACGGGGAGCTGTTTTTT	CASSTQGAHNGELFF
TRBV12-3/TRBV12-4	.	few	TRBJ1-2	TGTGCCAGCAGTTTGCATCAGGGCAGGAACTATGGCTACACCTTC	CASSLHQGRNYGYTF
TRBV14	.	many	TRBJ2-4	TGTGCCAGCAGCCCTACTACAGGGAGAGCCAAAAACATTCAGTACTTC	CASSPTTGRAKNIQYF
TRBV5-6	.	once	TRBJ2-7	TGTGCCAGCAGCTTGGGTTCCTGGTACGAGCAGTACTTC	CASSLGSWYEQYF
TRBV3-1	TRBD1	.	TRBJ1-1	TGTGCCAGCAGCCAACTTGGGACAGGGGGCACTGAAGCTTTCTTT	CASSQLGTGGTEAFF
TRBV7-2	.	many	TRBJ2-5	TGTGCCAGCAGCATACTAGGGAGCGGCAGGAAGACCCAGTACTTC	CASSILGSGRKTQYF